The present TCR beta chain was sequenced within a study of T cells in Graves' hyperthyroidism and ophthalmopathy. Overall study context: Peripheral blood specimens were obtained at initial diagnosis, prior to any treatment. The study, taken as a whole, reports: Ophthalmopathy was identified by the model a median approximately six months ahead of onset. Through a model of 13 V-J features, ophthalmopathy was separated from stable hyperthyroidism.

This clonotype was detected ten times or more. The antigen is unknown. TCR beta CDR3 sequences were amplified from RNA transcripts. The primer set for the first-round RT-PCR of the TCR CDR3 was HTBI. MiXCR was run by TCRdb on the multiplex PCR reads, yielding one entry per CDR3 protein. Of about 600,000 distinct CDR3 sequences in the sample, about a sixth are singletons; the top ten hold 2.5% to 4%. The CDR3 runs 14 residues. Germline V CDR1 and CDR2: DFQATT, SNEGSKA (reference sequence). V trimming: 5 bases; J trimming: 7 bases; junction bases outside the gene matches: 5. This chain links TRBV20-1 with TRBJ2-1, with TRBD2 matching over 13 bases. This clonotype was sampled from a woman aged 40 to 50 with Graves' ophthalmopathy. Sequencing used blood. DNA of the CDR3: TGCAGTGCTCAAGGGACTAGCGGGGCGAATGAGCAGTTCTTC. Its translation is CSAQGTSGANEQFF.